This section outlines one TCR beta chain sequence together with its context. Its antigen is unidentified. This entry comes from a study of naive and memory T cell subsets. Sequential positive selection took CD4 T cells first, then CD8 T cells. Cells stained for CD3, CD4, CD8, CD45RA and CD27 were sorted into four subsets. The beta constant-region primer was an equimolar mix of two oligonucleotides covering TRBC1 and TRBC2. The ligated cDNA underwent four PCR rounds using SP2 and nested alpha and beta constant-region primers. A 12-nucleotide UMI and the SP2 primer were added to the cDNA 3' end by oligonucleotide ligation. TCRdb re-analysed the UMI-ligation and nested PCR reads in MiXCR, keeping a single row per CDR3 protein. The sample consists of thousands of distinct CDR3 sequences, approximately 26% of them appearing once. The CDR3 totals 14 residues. The germline CDR1 and CDR2 sequences are SQVTM and ANQGSEA. V shed 6 bases and J 3 bases; nucleotides not matched to a gene: 7.

Study-wide findings and caveats: Gini index rose across naive, CM, EM and EMRA in CD4 and CD8.

Sequencing used CD8+ TEMRA cells from blood. Subset meaning: effector memory re-expressing CD45RA, CD45RA+ CD27-. The genes are TRBV29-1 and TRBJ2-3; 9 bases are a match to TRBD2. This receptor was obtained from a human donor in good health. Here the CDR3 DNA reads TGCAGCGTCGACAGACTAGCGGCGACAGATACGCAGTATTTT. Translated, it gives CSVDRLAATDTQYF.